The clone carrying this TCR beta chain appeared once. Its antigen is not known. The study ran its PCR with 60 Vbeta and 13 Jbeta primers. Generated by immunoSEQ multiplex PCR, the TCRdb table keeps only in-frame clones and is missing some. The data hold approximately 120,000 clones, with 76% observed a single time. Trimming left V 0 bases short and J 1 base short, with 10 bases between. The CDR3 consists of 16 residues. CDR1 is ENHRY and CDR2 is SYGVKD in the germline V gene. The sample originates from a study of cytomegalovirus exposure and HLA in healthy donors. Whole-study findings and limits: TRBV6-2, TRBV6-3 and some other V segments were unresolvable in 87-base-pair reads. Earlier results showed most TCR beta V segments being productive about 87% or about 30% of the time. Rare TCR sequences predominated, though certain public TCRs were found in many donors.

Input material: PBMCs. The receptor was derived from a woman aged 35 to 49 in good health and CMV-seropositive. The chain joins TRBV10-3 to TRBJ2-4, with D maybe TRBD2 (6 bases). The CDR3 reads CAISESPLAAKNIQYF. The CDR3 coding sequence is TGTGCCATCAGTGAGTCGCCTCTAGCGGCCAAAAACATTCAGTACTTC.